This T cell receptor (beta chain) derives from a study of cytomegalovirus exposure and HLA in healthy donors. Findings of the study overall: It was reportedly the case that the classifier diagnosed cytomegalovirus status with high specificity and sensitivity. Of the V segments, some could not be distinguished, including TRBV6-2 and TRBV6-3, and were excluded. Analysis was performed later, and it showed HLA-associated TCR beta chains to be more clonally expanded than equally common others.

The CDR3 covers 13 residues. The germline V gene has CDR1 MNHEY and CDR2 SMNVEV (reference sequence). V gave up 8 bases and J gave up 9 bases, with 17 bases separating them. The sample holds one count of this clone. Its antigen remains unknown. The PCR used 60 Vbeta and 13 Jbeta primers. Libraries were prepared by immunoSEQ multiplex PCR; TCRdb keeps only in-frame clonotypes and omits some of them. The sample lists over 150,000 clones, 70% to 80% seen once, with 1.4% in the top ten. V is TRBV27 and J is TRBJ2-1; perhaps TRBD2 as D (5 bases). This clonotype was sampled from a woman in her thirties in good health and CMV-seropositive. The source material was PBMCs. CDR3 in DNA: TGTGCCAGCCTACCAGGTGCGGGCACTGAGCAGTTCTTC. As protein: CASLPGAGTEQFF.